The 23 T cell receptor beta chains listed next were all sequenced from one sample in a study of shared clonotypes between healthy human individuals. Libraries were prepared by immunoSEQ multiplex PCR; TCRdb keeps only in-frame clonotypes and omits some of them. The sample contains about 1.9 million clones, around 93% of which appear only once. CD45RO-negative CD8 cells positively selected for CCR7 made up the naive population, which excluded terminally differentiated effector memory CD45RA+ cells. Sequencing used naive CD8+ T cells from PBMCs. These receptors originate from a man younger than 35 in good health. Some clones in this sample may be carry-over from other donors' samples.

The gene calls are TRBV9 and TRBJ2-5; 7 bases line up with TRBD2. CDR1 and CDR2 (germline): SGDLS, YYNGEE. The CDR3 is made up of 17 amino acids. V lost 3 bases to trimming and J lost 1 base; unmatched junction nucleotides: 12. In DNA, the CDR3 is TGTGCCAGCAGCGCCCCATCGGGAGCGGGGACCCAAGAGACCCAGTACTTC. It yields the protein CASSAPSGAGTQETQYF.

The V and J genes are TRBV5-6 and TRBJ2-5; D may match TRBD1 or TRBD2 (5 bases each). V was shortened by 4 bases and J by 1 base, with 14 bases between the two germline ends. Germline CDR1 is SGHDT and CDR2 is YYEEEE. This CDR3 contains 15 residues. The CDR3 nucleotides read TGTGCCAGCAGCCGTCCAGGGAGCACCCAAGAGACCCAGTACTTC. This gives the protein CASSRPGSTQETQYF.

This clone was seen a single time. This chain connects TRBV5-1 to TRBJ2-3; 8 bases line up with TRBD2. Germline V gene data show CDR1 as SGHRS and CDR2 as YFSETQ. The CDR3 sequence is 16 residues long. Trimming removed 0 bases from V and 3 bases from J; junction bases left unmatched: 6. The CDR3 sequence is CASSLELAVGTDTQYF. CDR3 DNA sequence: TGCGCCAGCAGCTTGGAACTAGCGGTCGGGACAGATACGCAGTATTTT.

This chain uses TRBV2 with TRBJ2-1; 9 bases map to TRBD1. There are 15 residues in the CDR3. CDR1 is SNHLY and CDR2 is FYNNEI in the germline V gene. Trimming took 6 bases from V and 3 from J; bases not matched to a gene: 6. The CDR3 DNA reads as TGTGCCAGCAGGTATTGGACAGGGGACTACAATGAGCAGTTCTTC. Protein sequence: CASRYWTGDYNEQFF.

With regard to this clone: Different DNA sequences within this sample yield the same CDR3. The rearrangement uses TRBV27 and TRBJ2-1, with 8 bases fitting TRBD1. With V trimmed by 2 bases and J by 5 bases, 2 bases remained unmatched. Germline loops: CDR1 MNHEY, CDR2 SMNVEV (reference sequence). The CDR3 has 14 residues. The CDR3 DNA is TGTGCCAGCAGTTTAAGACAGGGGAACAATGAGCAGTTCTTC. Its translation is CASSLRQGNNEQFF.

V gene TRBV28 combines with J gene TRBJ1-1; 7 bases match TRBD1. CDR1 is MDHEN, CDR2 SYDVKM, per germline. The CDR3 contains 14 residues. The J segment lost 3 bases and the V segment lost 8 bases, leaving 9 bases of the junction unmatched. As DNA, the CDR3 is TGTGCCAGCTTTAAGGGGGCCACTGACACTGAAGCTTTCTTT. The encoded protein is CASFKGATDTEAFF.

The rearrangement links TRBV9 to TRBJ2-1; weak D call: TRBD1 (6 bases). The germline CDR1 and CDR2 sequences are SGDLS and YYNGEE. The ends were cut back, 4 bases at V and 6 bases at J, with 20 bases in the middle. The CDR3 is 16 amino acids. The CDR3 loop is CASSPPSGAMGNEQFF. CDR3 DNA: TGTGCCAGCAGCCCCCCCTCAGGGGCCATGGGCAATGAGCAGTTCTTC.

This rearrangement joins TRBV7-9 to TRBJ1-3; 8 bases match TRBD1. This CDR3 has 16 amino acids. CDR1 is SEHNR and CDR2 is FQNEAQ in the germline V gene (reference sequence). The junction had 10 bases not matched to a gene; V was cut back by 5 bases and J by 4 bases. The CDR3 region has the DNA TGTGCCAGCAGCGTCTCCAGGGGGCGAATAGGAAACACCATATATTTT. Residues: CASSVSRGRIGNTIYF.

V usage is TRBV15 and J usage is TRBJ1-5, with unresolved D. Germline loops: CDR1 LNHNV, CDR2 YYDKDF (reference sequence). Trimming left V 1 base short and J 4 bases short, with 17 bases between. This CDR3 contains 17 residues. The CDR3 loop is CATSRGLGSPVNQPQHF. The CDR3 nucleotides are TGTGCCACCAGCAGAGGGCTGGGGTCCCCCGTGAATCAGCCCCAGCATTTT.

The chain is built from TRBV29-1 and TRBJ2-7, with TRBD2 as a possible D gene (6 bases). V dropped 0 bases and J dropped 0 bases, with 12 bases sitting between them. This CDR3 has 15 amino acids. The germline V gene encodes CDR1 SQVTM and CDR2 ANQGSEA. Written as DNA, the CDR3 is TGCAGCGTTGAAGATCTAGCGCTCGGCTCCTACGAGCAGTACTTC. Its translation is CSVEDLALGSYEQYF.

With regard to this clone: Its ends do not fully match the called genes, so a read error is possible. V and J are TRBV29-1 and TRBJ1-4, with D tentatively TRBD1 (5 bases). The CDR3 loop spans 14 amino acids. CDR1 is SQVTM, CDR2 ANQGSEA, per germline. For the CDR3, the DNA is TGCAGCGTGGTCTCCGGGACGGATAATGAAAAGCTGTTTTTT. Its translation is CSVVSGTDNEKLFF.

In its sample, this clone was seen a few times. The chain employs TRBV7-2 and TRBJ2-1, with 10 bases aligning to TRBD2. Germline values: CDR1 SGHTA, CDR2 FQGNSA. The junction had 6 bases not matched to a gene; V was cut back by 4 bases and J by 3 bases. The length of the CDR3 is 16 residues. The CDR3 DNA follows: TGTGCCAGCAGCTGGCTAGCGGGAGTAAACTACAATGAGCAGTTCTTC. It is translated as CASSWLAGVNYNEQFF.

CDR3 sequence reads: CASSSPGQTSYEQYF. The CDR3 DNA is TGTGCCAGCAGTTCCCCGGGACAGACCTCCTACGAGCAGTACTTC. The gene calls are TRBV28 and TRBJ2-7, with 7 bases identical to TRBD1. In germline, CDR1 is MDHEN, CDR2 SYDVKM. Unmatched junction bases numbered 6, after V lost 4 bases and J lost 0 bases. The CDR3 has 15 amino acids.

As DNA, the CDR3 is TGTGCCAGCAGCTTAGAAGATGGAGGGGGACAGGGATCCCTAAATCAGCCCCAGCATTTT. Translated: CASSLEDGGGQGSLNQPQHF. The chain recombines TRBV7-7 with TRBJ1-5, with 9 bases that match TRBD1. This CDR3 has 20 residues. J lost 4 bases, V lost 1 base, and 17 bases had no gene match. The germline V gene encodes CDR1 SSHAT and CDR2 FNYEAQ (reference sequence). The variable domain in full, with the rest retrieved from reference TRBV7-7 and TRBJ1-5, is GAGVSQSPRYKVTKRGQDVTLRCDPISSHATLYWYQQALGQGPEFLTYFNYEAQPDKSGLPSDRFSAERPEGSISTLTIQRTEQRDSAMYRCASSLEDGGGQGSLNQPQHFGDGTRLSIL.

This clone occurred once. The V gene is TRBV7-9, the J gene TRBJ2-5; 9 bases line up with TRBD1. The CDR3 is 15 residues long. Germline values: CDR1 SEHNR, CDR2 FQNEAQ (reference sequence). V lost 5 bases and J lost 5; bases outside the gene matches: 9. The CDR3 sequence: CASSPWDRVGETQYF. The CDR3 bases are TGTGCCAGCAGCCCCTGGGACAGGGTAGGGGAGACCCAGTACTTC.

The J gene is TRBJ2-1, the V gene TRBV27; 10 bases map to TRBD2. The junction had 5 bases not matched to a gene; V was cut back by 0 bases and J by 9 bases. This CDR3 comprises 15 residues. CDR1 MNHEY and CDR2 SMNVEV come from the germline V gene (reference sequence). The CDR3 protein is CASSLSASGGGEQFF. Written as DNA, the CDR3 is TGTGCCAGCAGTTTATCGGCTAGCGGGGGTGGTGAGCAGTTCTTC.

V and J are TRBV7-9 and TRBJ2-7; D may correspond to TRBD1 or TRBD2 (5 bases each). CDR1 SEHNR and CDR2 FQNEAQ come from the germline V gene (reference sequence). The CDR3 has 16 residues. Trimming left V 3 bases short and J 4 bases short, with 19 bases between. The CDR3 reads CASSFTGTTMGYEQYF. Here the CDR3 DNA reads TGTGCCAGCAGCTTTACCGGGACCACAATGGGGTACGAGCAGTACTTC.

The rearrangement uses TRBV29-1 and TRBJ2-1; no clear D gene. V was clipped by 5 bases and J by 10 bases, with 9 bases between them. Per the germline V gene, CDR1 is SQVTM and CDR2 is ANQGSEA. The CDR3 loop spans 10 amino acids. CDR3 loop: CSVLTNEQFF. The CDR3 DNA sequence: TGCAGCGTTCTGACCAACGAGCAGTTCTTC.

The CDR3, as DNA: TGCAGTGTTAAGGACGCAGATACGCAGTATTTT. Translated: CSVKDADTQYF. This chain connects TRBV20-1 to TRBJ2-3; no clear D gene. This CDR3 is built from 11 residues. Germline loops: CDR1 DFQATT, CDR2 SNEGSKA (reference sequence). The V and J ends lost 7 bases and 4 bases respectively, with 9 bases between them.

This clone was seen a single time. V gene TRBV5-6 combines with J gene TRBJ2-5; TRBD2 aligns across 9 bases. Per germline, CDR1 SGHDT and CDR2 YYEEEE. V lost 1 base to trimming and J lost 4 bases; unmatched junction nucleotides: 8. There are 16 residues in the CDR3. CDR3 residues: CASSLLGGRGGETQYF. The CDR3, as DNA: TGTGCCAGCAGCTTGCTAGGCGGGAGGGGCGGAGAGACCCAGTACTTC.

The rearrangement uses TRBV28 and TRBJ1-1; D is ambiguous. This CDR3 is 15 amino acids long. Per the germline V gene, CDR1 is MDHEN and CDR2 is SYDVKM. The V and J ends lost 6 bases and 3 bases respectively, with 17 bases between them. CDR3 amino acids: CASRRISDGDTEAFF. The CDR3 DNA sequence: TGTGCCAGCAGGAGGATTTCGGATGGCGACACTGAAGCTTTCTTT. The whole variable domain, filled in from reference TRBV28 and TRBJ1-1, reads DVKVTQSSRYLVKRTGEKVFLECVQDMDHENMFWYRQDPGLGLRLIYFSYDVKMKEKGDIPEGYSVSREKKERFSLILESASTNQTSMYLCASRRISDGDTEAFFGQGTRLTVV.

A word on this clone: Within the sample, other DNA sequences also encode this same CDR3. The CDR3 region is CASSVAPGNYEQYF. DNA for the CDR3: TGTGCCAGCAGCGTAGCTCCCGGCAACTACGAGCAGTACTTC. The rearrangement links TRBV9 to TRBJ2-7; D call uncertain. Trimming took 0 bases from V and 3 from J, leaving 10 bases between them. This CDR3 region has 14 residues. CDR1 and CDR2 from the germline V gene are SGDLS and YYNGEE.

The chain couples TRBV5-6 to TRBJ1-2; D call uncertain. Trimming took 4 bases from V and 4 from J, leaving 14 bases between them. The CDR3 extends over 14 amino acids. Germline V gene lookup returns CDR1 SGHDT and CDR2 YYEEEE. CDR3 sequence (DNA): TGTGCCAGCAGCCCCGGGGTCGGCGGCTATGGCTACACCTTC. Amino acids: CASSPGVGGYGYTF.